Here is one T cell receptor (beta chain) with its context. Its target is unknown. TCRdb independently ran MiXCR on the 5' RACE reads; one entry per CDR3 protein. The sample lists approximately 490,000 distinct CDR3 sequences; approximately 20% were seen once. This entry comes from a study of identical twins. Notes on the study in general: Clonotypes of the beta chain that were abundant in cord blood carried fewer insertions (memory repertoires showed none). Donors were not followed over many years; analysis was cross-sectional. Within beta out-of-frame sequences, the excess sharing observed between twins was weaker.

CDR3 length equals 15 residues. Per the germline V gene, CDR1 is SGHRS and CDR2 is YFSETQ. V lost 0 bases, J lost 1 base, and 10 bases lay in between. This sample also appeared in a second study, on yellow fever vaccine responses in identical twins.

The chain carries TRBV5-1 and TRBJ1-1; D gene uncertain. The receptor was derived from a woman under 30 in good health. Input material: CD4+ T cells sorted from blood. The CDR3 loop is CASSLGPGANTEAFF. As DNA, the CDR3 is TGCGCCAGCAGCTTGGGGCCGGGAGCGAACACTGAAGCTTTCTTT.